The 26 T cell receptor beta chains below come from one sample, sequenced in a study of cytomegalovirus exposure and HLA in healthy donors. Primers for the PCR totalled 60 Vbeta and 13 Jbeta. Only in-frame clones appear in the TCRdb table, and some are missing; sequencing was by immunoSEQ multiplex PCR. The table records under 200,000 clones, more than 70% of them present only once. Sequencing was carried out using PBMCs. The receptors stem from a man aged 25-40 years in good health and CMV-seronegative.

The V and J genes are TRBV4-2 and TRBJ1-4, with 9 bases that match TRBD1. CDR3 size: 15 residues. Germline V gives CDR1 LGHNA, CDR2 YNFKEQ. The V gene end was trimmed by 1 base and the J gene end by 8 bases; junction bases not matched to a gene: 5. This CDR3 reads CASSQATGGGEKLFF. CDR3 nucleotide sequence: TGTGCCAGCAGCCAAGCAACAGGGGGCGGCGAAAAACTGTTTTTT.

The V gene is TRBV7-9, the J gene TRBJ2-3, with D unclear. The CDR3 has 14 residues. V dropped 5 bases and J dropped 1 base, with 10 bases sitting between them. Germline-derived CDR1 and CDR2 are SEHNR and FQNEAQ (reference sequence). The CDR3 protein is CASSGRFGTDTQYF. DNA of the CDR3: TGTGCCAGCAGCGGCAGGTTCGGCACAGATACGCAGTATTTT.

A single count supports this clone. The V and J genes are TRBV11-2 and TRBJ2-7, with 7 positions matching TRBD2. J lost 3 bases, V lost 4 bases, and 9 bases had no gene match. The CDR3 spans 15 residues. Germline V lookup: CDR1 SGHAT, CDR2 FQNNGV. In nucleotides, the CDR3 is TGTGCCAGCAGCTCATCGAGCGGGGCGATCTACGAGCAGTACTTC. Encoded protein: CASSSSSGAIYEQYF. Full variable domain (outside the CDR3, taken from reference TRBV11-2 and TRBJ2-7): EAGVAQSPRYKIIEKRQSVAFWCNPISGHATLYWYQQILGQGPKLLIQFQNNGVVDDSQLPKDRFSAERLKGVDSTLKIQPAKLEDSAVYLCASSSSSGAIYEQYFGPGTRLTVT.

The rearrangement joins TRBV7-9 to TRBJ1-4, with D maybe TRBD1 (6 bases). Germline V gene lookup returns CDR1 SEHNR and CDR2 FQNEAQ (reference sequence). The CDR3 covers 17 residues. The V and J ends lost 4 bases and 0 bases respectively, with 15 bases between them. CDR3 loop: CASSSGTSSATNEKLFF. For the CDR3, the DNA is TGTGCCAGCAGCTCCGGGACATCCTCTGCAACTAATGAAAAACTGTTTTTT.

This chain links TRBV10-2 with TRBJ2-7; 8 bases match TRBD2. The length of the CDR3 is 14 residues. The junction had 8 bases not matched to a gene; V was cut back by 8 bases and J by 2 bases. In germline, CDR1 is WSHSY, CDR2 SAAADI. This chain's CDR3 is CASGGGGGTYEQYF. The CDR3 DNA sequence: TGCGCCAGCGGTGGAGGCGGGGGGACCTACGAGCAGTACTTC.

The rearrangement joins TRBV9 to TRBJ2-7; 7 positions match TRBD2. The V gene's germline CDR1 is SGDLS and CDR2 YYNGEE. CDR3 length equals 15 residues. V dropped 0 bases and J dropped 3; count of bases not matched to a gene: 6. Here the CDR3 DNA reads TGTGCCAGCAGCGTAGATGGGAGGGGAGGCTACGAGCAGTACTTC. Protein sequence: CASSVDGRGGYEQYF.

The CDR3 protein is CASRTGGPSYEQYF. In DNA form, the CDR3 reads TGTGCCAGCAGGACGGGAGGACCCTCCTACGAGCAGTACTTC. The genes are TRBV2 and TRBJ2-7, with TRBD2 matching 7 bases. With V trimmed by 6 bases and J by 0 bases, 5 bases remained unmatched. The CDR3 runs to 14 residues. Germline V gene lookup returns CDR1 SNHLY and CDR2 FYNNEI.

This chain connects TRBV9 to TRBJ2-3; 11 bases align to TRBD2. The CDR3 runs to 17 residues. Germline V CDR1 and CDR2: SGDLS, YYNGEE. J was trimmed by 2 bases and V by 0 bases; bases with no gene match: 5. This chain's CDR3 is CASSVAGGLAATDTQYF. The CDR3 coding sequence is TGTGCCAGCAGCGTAGCTGGGGGACTAGCGGCCACAGATACGCAGTATTTT.

The table lists this clone with a few counts. This rearrangement joins TRBV6-5 to TRBJ2-3; 8 nucleotides align to TRBD2. Per the germline V gene, CDR1 is MNHEY and CDR2 is SVGAGI. The V segment lost 2 bases and the J segment 1 base; nucleotides outside the gene matches: 2. The CDR3 has 15 residues. The CDR3 reads CASSYGRGGTDTQYF. The DNA of the CDR3 is TGTGCCAGCAGTTACGGGCGGGGGGGCACAGATACGCAGTATTTT.

The genes are TRBV5-4 and TRBJ1-2; 8 positions match TRBD1. This CDR3 region has 15 residues. From germline, CDR1 is SGHNT and CDR2 YYREEE (reference sequence). With 4 bases clipped from V and 6 bases from J, the junction kept 11 bases outside the gene matches. The DNA of the CDR3 is TGTGCCAGCAGCCCGGAACAGGGGGTGAGAGATGGCTACACCTTC. This codes for CASSPEQGVRDGYTF.

CDR3 DNA sequence: TGTGCCAGCGGGGACAGGGTGAGGGGCTACACCTTC. It encodes CASGDRVRGYTF. The V call is TRBV6-1, the J call TRBJ1-2; 9 positions agree with TRBD1. Trimming at V came to 8 bases and at J to 8 bases, leaving 6 bases not matched to a gene. Germline V CDR1 and CDR2: MNHNS, SASEGT. This CDR3 spans 12 amino acids.

This clone was observed a few times. The V and J genes are TRBV5-5 and TRBJ1-1, with TRBD1 identical over 9 bases. Germline values: CDR1 SGHKS, CDR2 YYEKEE (reference sequence). V lost 2 bases, J lost 3 bases, and 5 bases stayed unmatched. There are 15 residues in the CDR3. The DNA of the CDR3 is TGTGCCAGCAGCTTTACAGGGGGCGGGGACACTGAAGCTTTCTTT. As protein: CASSFTGGGDTEAFF.

V and J are TRBV27 and TRBJ2-7; a possible D gene is TRBD1 (6 bases). Trimming removed 8 bases at V and 1 base at J, with 15 bases between. Per germline, CDR1 MNHEY and CDR2 SMNVEV (reference sequence). The CDR3 contains 14 residues. The CDR3 nucleotides read TGTGCCAGCCTCCCAACCGGACAGTCCTACGAGCAGTACTTC. As protein: CASLPTGQSYEQYF.

The chain links TRBV6-5 to TRBJ2-5; 8 nucleotides line up with TRBD1. Germline lookup yields CDR1 MNHEY and CDR2 SVGAGI. CDR3 length: 14 residues. V dropped 4 bases and J dropped 5; count of bases not matched to a gene: 6. CDR3: CASSSSTGGETQYF. In DNA form, the CDR3 reads TGTGCCAGCAGTTCCTCCACAGGGGGTGAGACCCAGTACTTC.

This clone was seen only once. V and J are TRBV6-5 and TRBJ2-7; 7 nucleotides match TRBD2. J lost 2 bases, V lost 6 bases, and 7 bases had no gene match. This CDR3 contains 14 residues. CDR1 and CDR2 (germline): MNHEY, SVGAGI. CDR3 sequence: CASRSGTKTYEQYF. The CDR3 DNA reads TGTGCCAGCAGGTCCGGGACTAAGACCTACGAGCAGTACTTC.

This clone was counted only a few times. The rearrangement joins TRBV7-3 to TRBJ2-1; D possibly corresponds to TRBD2 (5 bases). V gave up 5 bases and J gave up 4 bases, with 9 bases separating them. The CDR3 has 13 amino acids. Germline CDR1 SGHTA, CDR2 FQGTGA. CDR3 sequence: CASSLDLYNEQFF. In DNA form, the CDR3 reads TGTGCCAGCAGCCTGGACTTATACAATGAGCAGTTCTTC. Full variable domain (rest looked up from reference TRBV7-3 and TRBJ2-1): GAGVSQTPSNKVTEKGKYVELRCDPISGHTALYWYRQSLGQGPEFLIYFQGTGAADDSGLPNDRFFAVRPEGSVSTLKIQRTERGDSAVYLCASSLDLYNEQFFGPGTRLTVL.

The chain has TRBV13 and TRBJ1-5; 8 bases match TRBD1. Germline V gene data show CDR1 as PRHDT and CDR2 as FYEKMQ (reference sequence). The length of the CDR3 is 14 residues. V trimming: 3 bases; J trimming: 6 bases; junction bases outside the gene matches: 4. CDR3: CASSFQGAGQPQHF. In DNA form, the CDR3 reads TGTGCCAGCAGCTTCCAGGGGGCTGGTCAGCCCCAGCATTTT.

J is TRBJ1-2 and V is TRBV18, with 8 nucleotides matching TRBD1. Unmatched junction bases numbered 7, after V lost 5 bases and J lost 8 bases. Germline-derived CDR1 and CDR2 are KGHSH and LQKENI. CDR3 length: 13 residues. In DNA form, the CDR3 reads TGTGCCAGCTCAGAGGGACAGGACGGGGGCTACACCTTC. It is translated as CASSEGQDGGYTF. The full variable domain, its missing parts supplied by reference TRBV18 and TRBJ1-2, is NAGVMQNPRHLVRRRGQEARLRCSPMKGHSHVYWYRQLPEEGLKFMVYLQKENIIDESGMPKERFSAEFPKEGPSILRIQQVVRGDSAAYFCASSEGQDGGYTFGSGTRLTVV.

V is TRBV7-6 and J is TRBJ2-5; 7 nucleotides align to TRBD1. The junction had 15 bases not matched to a gene; V was cut back by 5 bases and J by 3 bases. This CDR3 has 17 residues. Germline V gene lookup returns CDR1 SGHVS and CDR2 FNYEAQ. The CDR3 DNA reads as TGTGCCAGCAGCCGCAACCACCAGGGGACAGTGAAAGAGACCCAGTACTTC. Amino acid sequence: CASSRNHQGTVKETQYF.

This clone has more than one count but fewer than ten. The chain couples TRBV7-9 to TRBJ2-1; 8 bases fit TRBD2. In germline, CDR1 is SEHNR, CDR2 FQNEAQ (reference sequence). This CDR3 is 15 amino acids long. Trimming removed 6 bases from V and 3 bases from J; junction bases left unmatched: 7. The DNA of the CDR3 is TGTGCCAGCAGGCCATCTAGCGGGTACTACAATGAGCAGTTCTTC. The encoded protein is CASRPSSGYYNEQFF. The variable domain in full, completed from reference TRBV7-9 and TRBJ2-1, reads DTGVSQNPRHKITKRGQNVTFRCDPISEHNRLYWYRQTLGQGPEFLTYFQNEAQLEKSRLLSDRFSAERPKGSFSTLEIQRTEQGDSAMYLCASRPSSGYYNEQFFGPGTRLTVL.

V usage is TRBV7-2 and J usage is TRBJ2-1; D might be TRBD2 (5 bases). With 4 bases removed from V and 9 bases from J, the gap between germline ends came to 13 bases. The CDR3 runs to 13 residues. Germline loops: CDR1 SGHTA, CDR2 FQGNSA. DNA for the CDR3: TGTGCCAGCAGCTCAAGAACTAGAGTTGAGCAGTTCTTC. Translated: CASSSRTRVEQFF.

The J gene is TRBJ2-1, the V gene TRBV7-9; 8 nucleotides agree with TRBD2. The CDR3 loop spans 16 amino acids. Germline values: CDR1 SEHNR, CDR2 FQNEAQ (reference sequence). With 5 bases clipped from V and 12 bases from J, the junction kept 18 bases outside the gene matches. The CDR3 DNA reads as TGTGCCAGCAGCGCCACACTAGCGGACCTCCTACAGGTGCAGTTCTTC. It encodes CASSATLADLLQVQFF.

The chain joins TRBV29-1 to TRBJ1-2, with 8 bases that match TRBD1. With 6 bases clipped from V and 4 bases from J, the junction kept 4 bases outside the gene matches. This CDR3 region has 12 residues. Germline CDR1 is SQVTM and CDR2 is ANQGSEA. In DNA form, the CDR3 reads TGCAGCGTCCGACAGGGGTCCTATGGCTACACCTTC. This codes for CSVRQGSYGYTF.

The chain combines TRBV6-1 with TRBJ1-4; 9 bases are a match to TRBD1. The CDR3 runs to 15 residues. V dropped 10 bases and J dropped 0; count of bases not matched to a gene: 6. The germline CDR1 and CDR2 sequences are MNHNS and SASEGT. Here the CDR3 DNA reads TGTGCCACCACAGGGGGCCCTGCAACTAATGAAAAACTGTTTTTT. This codes for CATTGGPATNEKLFF.

By share of the sample, this clone is medium-sized (0.01 to 0.1%). The rearrangement links TRBV29-1 to TRBJ2-1, with TRBD2 identical over 7 bases. V trimming: 2 bases; J trimming: 6 bases; junction bases outside the gene matches: 16. In germline, CDR1 is SQVTM, CDR2 ANQGSEA. The CDR3 sequence is 17 residues long. This chain's CDR3 is CSVEKILSGLLRNEQFF. DNA of the CDR3: TGCAGCGTTGAAAAAATCCTATCGGGACTACTCCGCAATGAGCAGTTCTTC.

The chain combines TRBV7-2 with TRBJ2-5; 10 nucleotides line up with TRBD2. Trimming cost V 7 bases and J 1 base; bases outside gene matches: 3. Germline values: CDR1 SGHTA, CDR2 FQGNSA. The CDR3 covers 14 residues. CDR3 sequence: CASKAGGPQETQYF. The CDR3 bases are TGTGCCAGCAAAGCGGGAGGGCCCCAAGAGACCCAGTACTTC.